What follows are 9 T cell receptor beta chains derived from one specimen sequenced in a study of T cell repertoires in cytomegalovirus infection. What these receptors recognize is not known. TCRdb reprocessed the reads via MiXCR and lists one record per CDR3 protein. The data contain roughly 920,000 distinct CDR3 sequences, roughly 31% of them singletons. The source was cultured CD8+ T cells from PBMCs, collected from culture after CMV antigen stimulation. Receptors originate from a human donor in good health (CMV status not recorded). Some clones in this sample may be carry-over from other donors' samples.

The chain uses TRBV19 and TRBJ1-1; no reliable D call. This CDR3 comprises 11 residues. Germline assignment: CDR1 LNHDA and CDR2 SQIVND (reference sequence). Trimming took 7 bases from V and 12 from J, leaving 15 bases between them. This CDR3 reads CASNTAVKTFF. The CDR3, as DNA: TGTGCCAGTAACACGGCAGTCAAGACTTTCTTT. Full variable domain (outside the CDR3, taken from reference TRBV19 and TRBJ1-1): DGGITQSPKYLFRKEGQNVTLSCEQNLNHDAMYWYRQDPGQGLRLIYYSQIVNDFQKGDIAEGYSVSREKKESFPLTVTSAQKNPTAFYLCASNTAVKTFFGQGTRLTVV.

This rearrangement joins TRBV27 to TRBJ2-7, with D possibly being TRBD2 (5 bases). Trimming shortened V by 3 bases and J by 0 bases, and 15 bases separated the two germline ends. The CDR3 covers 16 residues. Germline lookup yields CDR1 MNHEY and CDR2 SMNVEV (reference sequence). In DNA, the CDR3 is TGTGCCAGCAGTTTGGTTTCGGGGTTCACCTCCTACGAGCAGTACGTC. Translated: CASSLVSGFTSYEQYV.

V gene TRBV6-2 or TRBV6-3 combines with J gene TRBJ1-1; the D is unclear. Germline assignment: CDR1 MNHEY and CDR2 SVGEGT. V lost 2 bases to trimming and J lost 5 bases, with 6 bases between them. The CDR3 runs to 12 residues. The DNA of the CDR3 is TGTGCCAGCAGTTACATCGGGACTGAAGCTTTCTTT. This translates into CASSYIGTEAFF.

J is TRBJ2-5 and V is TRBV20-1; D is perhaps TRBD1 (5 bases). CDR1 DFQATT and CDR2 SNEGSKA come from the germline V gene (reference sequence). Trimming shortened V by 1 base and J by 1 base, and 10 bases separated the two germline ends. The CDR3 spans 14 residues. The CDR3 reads CSARVGRAQETQYF. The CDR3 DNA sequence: TGCAGTGCTAGAGTGGGCAGGGCCCAAGAGACCCAGTACTTC.

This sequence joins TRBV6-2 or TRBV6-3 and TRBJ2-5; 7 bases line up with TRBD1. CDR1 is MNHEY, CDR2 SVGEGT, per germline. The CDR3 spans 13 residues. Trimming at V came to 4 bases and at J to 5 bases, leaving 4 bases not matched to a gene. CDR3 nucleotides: TGTGCCAGCAGTTCGGACAGGTGGGAGACCCAGTACTTC. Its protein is CASSSDRWETQYF.

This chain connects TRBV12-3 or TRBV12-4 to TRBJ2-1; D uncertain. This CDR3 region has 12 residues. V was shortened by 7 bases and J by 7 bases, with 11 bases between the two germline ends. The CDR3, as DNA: TGTGCCAGCAAAATTGGCGGAAATGAGCAGTTCTTC. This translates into CASKIGGNEQFF.

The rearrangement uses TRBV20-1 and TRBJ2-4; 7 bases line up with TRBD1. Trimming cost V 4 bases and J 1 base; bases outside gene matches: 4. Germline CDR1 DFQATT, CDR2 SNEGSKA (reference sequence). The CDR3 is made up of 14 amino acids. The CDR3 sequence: CSAKKQGAKNIQYF. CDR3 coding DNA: TGCAGTGCTAAAAAACAGGGGGCCAAAAACATTCAGTACTTC.

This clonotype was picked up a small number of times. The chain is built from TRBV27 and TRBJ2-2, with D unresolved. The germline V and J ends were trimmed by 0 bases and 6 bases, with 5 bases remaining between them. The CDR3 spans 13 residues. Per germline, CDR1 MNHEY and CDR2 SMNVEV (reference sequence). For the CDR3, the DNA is TGTGCCAGCAGTTTATCCCCTCCCGGGGAGCTGTTTTTT. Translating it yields CASSLSPPGELFF.

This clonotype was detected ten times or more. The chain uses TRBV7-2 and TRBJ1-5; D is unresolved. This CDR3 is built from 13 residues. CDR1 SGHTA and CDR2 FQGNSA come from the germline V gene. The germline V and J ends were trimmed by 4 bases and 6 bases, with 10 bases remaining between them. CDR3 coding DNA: TGTGCCAGCAGCTCGACCTTTGGTCAGCCCCAGCATTTT. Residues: CASSSTFGQPQHF.